This T cell receptor beta chain stems from a study of shared T cell receptors in the human thymus. Trimming stripped 0 bases from V and 0 bases from J, with 18 bases between. CDR3 size: 19 residues. Germline assignment: CDR1 MNHEY and CDR2 SMNVEV (reference sequence). This table comes from immunoSEQ multiplex PCR, and its TCRdb copy is limited to in-frame clones, with some not included. The sample gives approximately 730,000 clones, 80% to 90% of which show up once; around 0.0094% is in the top ten. In addition, the sample was reused for a study of human thymus T cells.

This chain connects TRBV27 to TRBJ2-1; D unclear. The sample comprised thymocytes. The receptor's source is a girl under three years old with a congenital heart defect. The CDR3 bases are TGTGCCAGCAGTTTATCGAGGTTGTCGGGTCCATACTCCTACAATGAGCAGTTCTTC. Its translation is CASSLSRLSGPYSYNEQFF.